This entry lists 18 T cell receptor beta chains sequenced from one sample in a study of blood T cell repertoires in COVID-19. The repertoire was sequenced with immunoSEQ multiplex PCR; TCRdb's copy has only in-frame clones and lacks some. The data show 410,000 or so clones, with around 89% seen just once and roughly 1.6% held by the top ten. The sequenced sample consisted of peripheral blood. All receptors derive from a woman in her 40s with COVID-19, enrolled during active disease.

J is TRBJ1-1 and V is TRBV7-3; 12 bases line up with TRBD1. CDR1 SGHTA and CDR2 FQGTGA come from the germline V gene. The ends lost 5 bases at V and 6 bases at J; junction bases unmatched: 7. This CDR3 comprises 15 residues. CDR3 sequence reads: CASSALGQGAAEAFF. In DNA, the CDR3 is TGTGCCAGCAGCGCCCTGGGACAGGGGGCAGCTGAAGCTTTCTTT.

V and J are TRBV25-1 and TRBJ2-1; TRBD2 matches 7 bases. Germline V gene data show CDR1 as MGHDK and CDR2 as SYGVNS. CDR3 length: 15 amino acids. The V segment lost 1 base and the J segment 2 bases; nucleotides outside the gene matches: 2. Here the CDR3 reads CASSESGTTYNEQFF. The CDR3 bases are TGTGCCAGCAGTGAATCTGGGACTACCTACAATGAGCAGTTCTTC.

This chain links TRBV2 with TRBJ1-2; D perhaps matches TRBD1 (5 bases). This CDR3 contains 14 residues. V lost 4 bases and J lost 3, with 12 bases in between. Germline assignment: CDR1 SNHLY and CDR2 FYNNEI. CDR3 amino acids: CASSATTVYYGYTF. The CDR3 DNA reads TGTGCCAGCAGTGCTACGACAGTTTACTATGGCTACACCTTC.

This clone was recorded once. The chain has TRBV18 and TRBJ2-3; 7 bases line up with TRBD1. Germline V lookup: CDR1 KGHSH, CDR2 LQKENI. CDR3 length equals 15 residues. Trimming cost V 6 bases and J 2 bases; bases outside gene matches: 8. The CDR3 bases are TGTGCCAGCTCCGGGCAACAGGGGCTCACAGATACGCAGTATTTT. Encoded protein: CASSGQQGLTDTQYF.

This clone was seen once. The chain recombines TRBV27 with TRBJ2-7; no clear D gene. The germline gives CDR1 MNHEY, CDR2 SMNVEV (reference sequence). The CDR3 is 15 amino acids. V was trimmed by 5 bases and J by 0 bases, leaving 14 bases between them. The CDR3 nucleotides are TGTGCCAGCAGTAAAGACACCTACGTCTCCTACGAGCAGTACTTC. Its protein product is CASSKDTYVSYEQYF.

The V call is TRBV6-5, the J call TRBJ1-2; TRBD1 matches 8 bases. With 6 bases clipped from V and 4 bases from J, the junction kept 10 bases outside the gene matches. In germline, CDR1 is MNHEY, CDR2 SVGAGI. The CDR3 spans 15 residues. CDR3 loop: CASRQMPGQVYGYTF. CDR3 sequence (DNA): TGTGCCAGCAGACAAATGCCGGGACAGGTCTATGGCTACACCTTC.

The chain has TRBV19 and TRBJ1-6, with D uncertain. This CDR3 spans 14 amino acids. V was trimmed by 0 bases and J by 8 bases, leaving 8 bases between them. CDR1 LNHDA and CDR2 SQIVND come from the germline V gene (reference sequence). CDR3 in amino acids: CASSIDSPDSPLHF. The DNA of the CDR3 is TGTGCCAGTAGTATAGACTCCCCAGATTCACCCCTCCACTTT.

The rearrangement links TRBV15 to TRBJ1-3; D not resolved. The V gene lost 1 base and the J gene lost 4 bases, with 14 bases spanning the gap. Germline lookup yields CDR1 LNHNV and CDR2 YYDKDF (reference sequence). The CDR3 contains 16 residues. The chain's CDR3 is CATSRVPLRKGNTIYF. The CDR3 DNA sequence: TGTGCCACCAGCAGAGTCCCGTTGCGGAAAGGAAACACCATATATTTT.

The chain recombines TRBV6-6 with TRBJ1-2; tentatively, D is TRBD1 (6 bases). Germline CDR1 MNHNY, CDR2 SVGAGI (reference sequence). CDR3 length equals 14 residues. Trimming stripped 4 bases from V and 3 bases from J, with 12 bases between. The CDR3 DNA is TGTGCCAGCAGTTCCACAGGGATCTACTATGGCTACACCTTC. Its translation is CASSSTGIYYGYTF.

This clone showed up just once. The chain recombines TRBV28 with TRBJ1-2, with D hard to call. V was trimmed by 3 bases and J by 5 bases, leaving 7 bases between them. This CDR3 has 12 residues. CDR1 MDHEN and CDR2 SYDVKM come from the germline V gene. CDR3 DNA sequence: TGTGCCAGCAGTTTGGTGCGTTATGGCTACACCTTC. It translates to CASSLVRYGYTF.

DNA of the CDR3: TGTGCCAGCCTTGAAGACAGGGTCGGCAATCAGCCCCAGCATTTT. Its protein product is CASLEDRVGNQPQHF. The chain has TRBV2 and TRBJ1-5; 7 nucleotides agree with TRBD1. V shed 8 bases and J 2 bases; nucleotides not matched to a gene: 9. The CDR3 has 15 residues. Germline V gene sequence: CDR1 SNHLY, CDR2 FYNNEI.

The chain employs TRBV9 and TRBJ2-3; D might be TRBD2 (6 bases). Germline V gene sequence: CDR1 SGDLS, CDR2 YYNGEE. The length of the CDR3 is 16 residues. V was trimmed by 4 bases and J by 0 bases, leaving 15 bases between them. In DNA, the CDR3 is TGTGCCAGCAGCCTAAACCCCGGGACTAGCACAGATACGCAGTATTTT. Translated, it gives CASSLNPGTSTDTQYF.

The CDR3 loop reads CASSVAGYLDTQYF. The CDR3 DNA is TGTGCCAGCAGCGTCGCGGGGTACTTAGATACGCAGTATTTT. The chain carries TRBV9 and TRBJ2-3; possible D gene TRBD2, 6 bases. The ends were cut back, 2 bases at V and 5 bases at J, with 12 bases in the middle. The CDR3 has 14 amino acids. The germline gives CDR1 SGDLS, CDR2 YYNGEE.

The chain carries TRBV7-2 and TRBJ2-1; D uncertain. Looked up from germline, CDR1 is SGHTA and CDR2 is FQGNSA. The CDR3 has 12 amino acids. Trimming took off 2 bases at V and 13 bases at J, with 12 bases between the two ends. The CDR3 sequence: CASSLSSRQQFF. The CDR3 DNA sequence: TGTGCCAGCAGCTTATCTTCTAGGCAACAGTTCTTC.

The V and J genes are TRBV5-6 and TRBJ2-7; a possible D gene is TRBD2 (5 bases). The CDR3 extends over 13 amino acids. V was trimmed by 1 base and J by 6 bases, leaving 11 bases between them. Germline CDR1 and CDR2: SGHDT and YYEEEE. CDR3 DNA sequence: TGTGCCAGCAGCTTGCTGGATGCGGGCGAGCAGTACTTC. This codes for CASSLLDAGEQYF.

This rearrangement joins TRBV19 to TRBJ1-1, with TRBD1 identical over 7 bases. Germline V gene lookup returns CDR1 LNHDA and CDR2 SQIVND (reference sequence). CDR3 length equals 13 residues. The V segment lost 1 base and the J segment 11 bases; nucleotides outside the gene matches: 7. CDR3 nucleotide sequence: TGTGCCAGTAGTATAGTCGACAGGGTTGGGGCTTTCTTT. Translation: CASSIVDRVGAFF.

The rearrangement joins TRBV27 to TRBJ2-7; TRBD2 aligns across 8 bases. Germline values: CDR1 MNHEY, CDR2 SMNVEV (reference sequence). There are 15 residues in the CDR3. V trimming: 2 bases; J trimming: 1 base; junction bases outside the gene matches: 4. For the CDR3, the DNA is TGTGCCAGCAGTTTACCGGGACTAGGTTCCTACGAGCAGTACTTC. This codes for CASSLPGLGSYEQYF.

The gene calls are TRBV12-5 and TRBJ2-3, with D maybe TRBD2 (6 bases). The V gene lost 1 base and the J gene lost 4 bases, with 9 bases spanning the gap. The CDR3 is 14 amino acids. Per the germline V gene, CDR1 is LGHNT and CDR2 is FRNRAP. CDR3: CASGLEGGADTQYF. The CDR3 nucleotides are TGTGCTAGTGGTTTGGAGGGAGGCGCAGATACGCAGTATTTT.